Below, 25 T cell receptor beta chains from the same sample are listed, as sequenced in a study of vaccination effects on CD4 cells after COVID-19. These receptors are not linked to any known antigen. Antigen-specific CD4+ T cell clonotypes were called by their expansion after viral peptide-pool culture in ViraFEST. CD4+ T cells were isolated after less than 13 days of culture. This individual contracted SARS-CoV-2 between March and December 2020, as verified by PCR. The protocol was immunoSEQ multiplex PCR, while the TCRdb copy is restricted to in-frame clones and leaves out a portion. The table records around 49,000 clones, roughly 75% of them present only once. Source: CD4+ T cells from PBMCs cultured with a peptide pool, taken before COVID-19 vaccination. The source of these receptors is a human donor who had a prior SARS-CoV-2 infection.

The chain couples TRBV18 to TRBJ1-3; possible D gene TRBD1, 5 bases. V lost 4 bases and J 0 bases, leaving 13 bases between the germline ends. There are 16 residues in the CDR3. In germline, CDR1 is KGHSH, CDR2 LQKENI. The CDR3, as DNA: TGTGCCAGCTCACACAACCAGGGTGACTCTGGAAACACCATATATTTT. Its translation is CASSHNQGDSGNTIYF.

The V call is TRBV7-2, the J call TRBJ2-3; TRBD2 matches 10 bases. V lost 1 base and J lost 0; bases outside the gene matches: 7. The germline V gene has CDR1 SGHTA and CDR2 FQGNSA. The CDR3 is made up of 18 amino acids. The CDR3 DNA follows: TGTGCCAGCAGCTTAGTAGGCTCTAGCGGGGGAAGCACAGATACGCAGTATTTT. It yields the protein CASSLVGSSGGSTDTQYF.

This clone has a single count. CDR3 sequence: CASSVQSGTEQFF. In nucleotides, the CDR3 is TGTGCCAGCAGCGTACAATCCGGGACTGAGCAGTTCTTC. The V and J genes are TRBV9 and TRBJ2-1; D tentatively reads TRBD1 or TRBD2 (5 bases each). Germline CDR1 reads SGDLS; CDR2 reads YYNGEE. The length of the CDR3 is 13 residues. Trimming pared 1 base from V and 9 bases from J, leaving 11 bases between.

The chain has TRBV19 and TRBJ2-5, with D maybe TRBD2 (6 bases). Per germline, CDR1 LNHDA and CDR2 SQIVND (reference sequence). The length of the CDR3 is 14 residues. Trimming cost V 6 bases and J 2 bases, with 13 bases left between them. In DNA, the CDR3 is TGTGCCAGTAGCTCCCAGGAGGGACAAGAGACCCAGTACTTC. Its translation: CASSSQEGQETQYF. The full variable domain, in which reference TRBV19 and TRBJ2-5 provide the parts outside the CDR3, is DGGITQSPKYLFRKEGQNVTLSCEQNLNHDAMYWYRQDPGQGLRLIYYSQIVNDFQKGDIAEGYSVSREKKESFPLTVTSAQKNPTAFYLCASSSQEGQETQYFGPGTRLLVL.

This clone was seen a handful of times. This rearrangement joins TRBV7-9 to TRBJ1-1; the D is unclear. CDR3 length: 13 amino acids. Trimming cost V 1 base and J 1 base, with 4 bases left between them. Per germline, CDR1 SEHNR and CDR2 FQNEAQ (reference sequence). The CDR3 DNA reads as TGTGCCAGCAGCTTAGATTCGAACACTGAAGCTTTCTTT. It encodes CASSLDSNTEAFF.

This clone was counted once. The chain recombines TRBV5-1 with TRBJ2-3; tentative D call: TRBD2 (7 bases). Trimming shortened V by 4 bases and J by 0 bases, and 15 bases separated the two germline ends. Germline assignment: CDR1 SGHRS and CDR2 YFSETQ. CDR3 length: 16 amino acids. In nucleotides, the CDR3 is TGCGCCAGCAGCCTTGGGAGGGGGACTAGCACAGATACGCAGTATTTT. Protein sequence: CASSLGRGTSTDTQYF. Full variable domain (rest looked up from reference TRBV5-1 and TRBJ2-3): KAGVTQTPRYLIKTRGQQVTLSCSPISGHRSVSWYQQTPGQGLQFLFEYFSETQRNKGNFPGRFSGRQFSNSRSEMNVSTLELGDSALYLCASSLGRGTSTDTQYFGPGTRLTVL.

The chain links TRBV6-5 to TRBJ1-1; 7 bases are a match to TRBD1. CDR1 is MNHEY, CDR2 SVGAGI, per germline. The CDR3 has 14 amino acids. V lost 7 bases and J lost 4; bases outside the gene matches: 9. CDR3 sequence (DNA): TGTGCCAGCACTAAAGGGGGCGCGTCCACTGAAGCTTTCTTT. The encoded protein is CASTKGGASTEAFF.

V and J are TRBV7-3 and TRBJ2-3; no clear D. This CDR3 spans 13 amino acids. The V and J ends lost 5 bases and 5 bases respectively, with 11 bases between them. The germline CDR1 and CDR2 sequences are SGHTA and FQGTGA. This CDR3 reads CASSPTRLDTQYF. The CDR3 region has the DNA TGTGCCAGCAGCCCGACCCGTTTAGATACGCAGTATTTT.

This rearrangement joins TRBV12-3 or TRBV12-4 to TRBJ1-1; no clear D. V was cut by 8 bases and J by 2 bases, with 9 bases left in between. This CDR3 is built from 12 residues. CDR3 DNA sequence: TGTGCCAGCCGGAACACAAACACTGAAGCTTTCTTT. Protein sequence: CASRNTNTEAFF.

On this clone: The junction departs from the called germline gene at one end, perhaps through a read error. The chain has TRBV7-7 and TRBJ2-5; D gene uncertain. Germline lookup yields CDR1 SSHAT and CDR2 FNYEAQ (reference sequence). The CDR3 is made up of 13 amino acids. The CDR3 DNA sequence: TGTGCTAGCAGCATGCCGGACGCAGAGACCCAGTACTTC. Protein: CASSMPDAETQYF.

V and J are TRBV6-5 and TRBJ2-1, with TRBD1 as a possible D gene (6 bases). Germline CDR1 is MNHEY and CDR2 is SVGAGI. The length of the CDR3 is 15 residues. The V and J ends lost 4 bases and 0 bases respectively, with 10 bases between them. For the CDR3, the DNA is TGTGCCAGCAGTTGGGGGCGGAACTCCTACAATGAGCAGTTCTTC. It translates to CASSWGRNSYNEQFF.

J is TRBJ2-2 and V is TRBV7-3, with D possibly being TRBD2 (7 bases). Trimming cost V 6 bases and J 2 bases, with 16 bases left between them. Germline V gene lookup returns CDR1 SGHTA and CDR2 FQGTGA. The CDR3 is 16 amino acids. The CDR3: CASSPRGGVNTGELFF. The CDR3 nucleotides read TGTGCCAGCAGTCCCCGAGGGGGGGTCAACACCGGGGAGCTGTTTTTT.

V usage is TRBV18 and J usage is TRBJ2-7; TRBD2 aligns across 7 bases. V lost 0 bases to trimming and J lost 3 bases; unmatched junction nucleotides: 8. The CDR3 totals 16 residues. CDR1 is KGHSH and CDR2 is LQKENI in the germline V gene. CDR3 loop: CASSPPNRDYFYEQYF. The CDR3 coding sequence is TGTGCCAGCTCACCACCTAACCGGGACTACTTCTACGAGCAGTACTTC.

As DNA, the CDR3 is TGTGCCAGCAGCTACAGCGGGGGGGTGCTAGCGGTCTACAATGAGCAGTTCTTC. The encoded protein is CASSYSGGVLAVYNEQFF. This chain joins TRBV11-2 and TRBJ2-1; the match to TRBD2 covers 10 bases. Germline V lookup: CDR1 SGHAT, CDR2 FQNNGV. The CDR3 consists of 18 residues. With V trimmed by 4 bases and J by 3 bases, 12 bases remained unmatched.

This rearrangement joins TRBV11-2 to TRBJ1-4, with a possible D match to TRBD1 (6 bases). The CDR3 spans 15 residues. With 5 bases removed from V and 10 bases from J, the gap between germline ends came to 20 bases. From germline, CDR1 is SGHAT and CDR2 FQNNGV. As DNA, the CDR3 is TGTGCCAGCAGCCCTGGGGGACGGACCAGGGGAAAACTGTTTTTT. Translating it yields CASSPGGRTRGKLFF.

This clone was seen just once. The genes are TRBV9 and TRBJ2-1, with D possibly being TRBD1 or TRBD2 (5 bases each). Germline V gene data show CDR1 as SGDLS and CDR2 as YYNGEE. Trimming removed 5 bases at V and 1 base at J, with 10 bases between. The CDR3 contains 14 residues. CDR3 amino acids: CASSDEGSYNEQFF. For the CDR3, the DNA is TGTGCCAGCAGTGACGAGGGGTCCTACAATGAGCAGTTCTTC.

This clone was observed a handful of times. The V and J genes are TRBV5-1 and TRBJ2-1; TRBD1 is a possible D gene (6 bases). CDR1 is SGHRS and CDR2 is YFSETQ in the germline V gene. Trimming pared 6 bases from V and 2 bases from J, leaving 15 bases between. This CDR3 region has 15 residues. CDR3 region: CASTLQGTTYNEQFF. The CDR3 nucleotides read TGCGCCAGCACCCTACAGGGAACTACCTACAATGAGCAGTTCTTC.

The chain links TRBV4-2 to TRBJ1-5; possibly TRBD1 for D (6 bases). The length of the CDR3 is 16 residues. V was trimmed by 1 base and J by 4 bases, leaving 14 bases between them. Germline V gene data show CDR1 as LGHNA and CDR2 as YNFKEQ. CDR3 coding DNA: TGTGCCAGCAGCCAAGTTCTCGGGGGCCAGAATCAGCCCCAGCATTTT. It specifies CASSQVLGGQNQPQHF.

The chain employs TRBV18 and TRBJ1-3; D is unclear. With 2 bases removed from V and 0 bases from J, the gap between germline ends came to 11 bases. The germline V gene has CDR1 KGHSH and CDR2 LQKENI. The CDR3 sequence is 16 residues long. The CDR3, as DNA: TGTGCCAGCTCACCAACGGGGTCGAGCTCTGGAAACACCATATATTTT. Translated: CASSPTGSSSGNTIYF. The variable domain in full, completed from reference TRBV18 and TRBJ1-3, reads NAGVMQNPRHLVRRRGQEARLRCSPMKGHSHVYWYRQLPEEGLKFMVYLQKENIIDESGMPKERFSAEFPKEGPSILRIQQVVRGDSAAYFCASSPTGSSSGNTIYFGEGSWLTVV.

The genes are TRBV24-1 and TRBJ2-3; a possible D gene is TRBD2 (6 bases). Germline V gene lookup returns CDR1 KGHDR and CDR2 SFDVKD. The CDR3 spans 17 residues. The germline V and J ends were trimmed by 3 bases and 4 bases, with 19 bases remaining between them. CDR3 amino acids: CATSDPPPYGRADTQYF. CDR3 DNA: TGTGCCACCAGTGATCCACCTCCTTACGGGAGAGCAGATACGCAGTATTTT.

V and J are TRBV2 and TRBJ2-2; D ambiguous. V was pared by 8 bases and J by 3 bases, with 7 bases between. CDR1 is SNHLY and CDR2 is FYNNEI in the germline V gene. CDR3 size: 12 residues. In DNA form, the CDR3 reads TGTGCCAGCGCCTGGCACACCGGGGAGCTGTTTTTT. It encodes CASAWHTGELFF.

The V and J genes are TRBV4-2 and TRBJ1-1, with 7 bases fitting TRBD1. The junction had 5 bases not matched to a gene; V was cut back by 0 bases and J by 7 bases. Germline CDR1 reads LGHNA; CDR2 reads YNFKEQ. The CDR3 spans 14 residues. This CDR3 reads CASSQDSNRGEAFF. Here the CDR3 DNA reads TGTGCCAGCAGCCAAGATTCAAACAGGGGTGAAGCTTTCTTT.

This clone showed up just a few times. This chain joins TRBV9 and TRBJ2-1; no reliable D call. The CDR3 is 13 residues long. Per the germline V gene, CDR1 is SGDLS and CDR2 is YYNGEE. V was shortened by 0 bases and J by 3 bases, with 4 bases between the two germline ends. In DNA form, the CDR3 reads TGTGCCAGCAGCGTAGCAGGCTACAATGAGCAGTTCTTC. Protein sequence: CASSVAGYNEQFF.

A few counts support this clone. The chain couples TRBV7-3 to TRBJ2-2; 7 nucleotides match TRBD2. The germline V gene encodes CDR1 SGHTA and CDR2 FQGTGA. The V gene end was trimmed by 8 bases and the J gene end by 4 bases; junction bases not matched to a gene: 7. The CDR3 is made up of 14 amino acids. Here the CDR3 reads CASAAGATTGELFF. DNA of the CDR3: TGTGCCAGCGCGGCGGGAGCTACCACCGGGGAGCTGTTTTTT.

This rearrangement joins TRBV9 to TRBJ1-2, with 7 bases that match TRBD1. Per germline, CDR1 SGDLS and CDR2 YYNGEE. This CDR3 comprises 15 residues. J gave up 2 bases and V 1 base, and 5 bases lay outside the gene matches. CDR3: CASSVTAQGNYGYTF. CDR3 DNA sequence: TGTGCCAGCAGCGTAACCGCACAGGGGAACTATGGCTACACCTTC.